This T cell receptor (beta chain) was documented in a study of T cells in Graves' hyperthyroidism and ophthalmopathy. Regions amplified from RNA transcripts were the TCR beta CDR3 regions. Researchers ran a first-round RT-PCR on the TCR CDR3 using the HTBI primer set. TCRdb processed the multiplex PCR reads anew with MiXCR; each CDR3 protein has one entry. The sample records approximately 400,000 distinct CDR3 sequences, under 15% being singletons. Hyperthyroidism of Graves' type that showed no ophthalmopathy progression within 18 months was stable. With a duration under 2 months, the hyperthyroidism was newly diagnosed in patients aged 18 to 65. Patients were excluded because of uncontrolled infection, other autoimmune disease, pregnancy or lactation. The PBMCs had their origin in less than 13 ml of fresh peripheral blood. The CDR3 extends over 15 amino acids. In germline, CDR1 is SGHRS, CDR2 YFSETQ.

As to this clonotype: A read error may account for a junction end that differs from germline.

Sample: blood. This sequence was found in a woman younger than 45 with Graves' hyperthyroidism. The chain carries TRBV5-1 and TRBJ1-1; TRBD1 is a possible D gene (5 bases). The CDR3 protein is CASIPTPGGNTEAFF. The CDR3 region has the DNA TGTGCCAGCATCCCTACTCCGGGGGGGAACACTGAAGCTTTCTTT.